This T cell receptor (beta chain) is from a study of T cell repertoires in cytomegalovirus infection. Findings of the study overall: Individuals carrying CMV plus the relevant HLA were identified by cumulative frequency of public TCR beta families.

The V and J ends lost 1 base and 2 bases respectively, with 19 bases between them. The CDR3 has 18 residues. From germline, CDR1 is SNHLY and CDR2 FYNNEI. MiXCR was run by TCRdb on the reads, yielding one entry per CDR3 protein. The data hold more than 400,000 distinct CDR3 sequences, with 26% observed a single time. As concerns this clonotype: Antigen: not known.

The source is a human donor in good health (CMV status not recorded). Some clones in this sample may be carry-over from other donors' samples. The genes are TRBV2 and TRBJ2-3; D may be TRBD1 or TRBD2 (5 bases each). The sequenced material came from PBMCs. For the CDR3, the DNA is TGTGCCAGCAGTGAAGGGGGCGGTAGCGAGAGTAACACAGATACGCAGTATTTT. The encoded protein is CASSEGGGSESNTDTQYF.